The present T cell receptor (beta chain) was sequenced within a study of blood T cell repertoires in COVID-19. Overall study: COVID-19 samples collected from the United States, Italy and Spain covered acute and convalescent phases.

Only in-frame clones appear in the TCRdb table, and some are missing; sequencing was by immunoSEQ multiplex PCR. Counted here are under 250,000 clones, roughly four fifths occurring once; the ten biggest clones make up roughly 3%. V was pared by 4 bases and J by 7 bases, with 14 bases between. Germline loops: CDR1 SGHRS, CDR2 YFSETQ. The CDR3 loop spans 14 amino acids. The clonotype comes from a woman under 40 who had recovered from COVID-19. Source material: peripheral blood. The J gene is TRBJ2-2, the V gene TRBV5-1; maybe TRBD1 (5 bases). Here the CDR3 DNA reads TGCGCCAGCAGCCTGTTCTCAGGGATCGGGGAGCTGTTTTTT. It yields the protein CASSLFSGIGELFF.